The 22 T cell receptor beta chains below were found in one sample sequenced in a study of blood T cell repertoires in COVID-19. The repertoire was sequenced with immunoSEQ multiplex PCR; TCRdb's copy has only in-frame clones and lacks some. The sample holds under 250,000 clones, around 90% seen once. The material sequenced was peripheral blood. These TCRs come from a man aged 60 to 75 who had recovered from COVID-19.

The rearrangement joins TRBV25-1 to TRBJ1-2, with a tentative D call TRBD1 (5 bases). The V gene lost 4 bases and the J gene lost 4 bases, with 19 bases spanning the gap. The CDR3 length is 16 residues. Germline V gene sequence: CDR1 MGHDK, CDR2 SYGVNS. The CDR3 protein is CASSAHLGQEGYGYTF. Written as DNA, the CDR3 is TGTGCCAGCAGTGCCCATTTGGGGCAGGAAGGCTATGGCTACACCTTC.

The chain combines TRBV18 with TRBJ1-2; D gene unclear. V lost 2 bases and J lost 6, with 19 bases in between. Germline-derived CDR1 and CDR2 are KGHSH and LQKENI. This CDR3 has 16 residues. The chain's CDR3 is CASSPELERGHHGYTF. The CDR3 DNA is TGTGCCAGCTCACCAGAGCTCGAGCGAGGGCATCATGGCTACACCTTC.

The chain links TRBV5-4 to TRBJ2-7; 10 bases fit TRBD2. Germline V CDR1 and CDR2: SGHNT, YYREEE (reference sequence). The CDR3 sequence is 15 residues long. V dropped 5 bases and J dropped 2; count of bases not matched to a gene: 7. CDR3 residues: CASSPGLAVAYEQYF. The CDR3 region has the DNA TGTGCCAGCAGTCCCGGACTAGCGGTCGCCTACGAGCAGTACTTC.

V usage is TRBV7-3 and J usage is TRBJ1-3, with 7 nucleotides matching TRBD1. J gave up 2 bases and V 4 bases, and 8 bases lay outside the gene matches. The CDR3 contains 16 residues. Germline CDR1 reads SGHTA; CDR2 reads FQGTGA. DNA of the CDR3: TGTGCCAGCAGCTCGCCGTCAGGGGGTACTGGAAACACCATATATTTT. Its protein product is CASSSPSGGTGNTIYF.

In its sample, this clone was seen a few times. The chain is built from TRBV2 and TRBJ1-1; D is possibly TRBD1 (5 bases). There are 14 residues in the CDR3. V was trimmed by 7 bases and J by 5 bases, leaving 17 bases between them. CDR1 is SNHLY and CDR2 is FYNNEI in the germline V gene. CDR3 region: CASTRSRGGTEAFF. CDR3 coding DNA: TGTGCCAGCACGAGGTCCCGGGGGGGAACTGAAGCTTTCTTT.

The J gene is TRBJ2-2, the V gene TRBV7-6, with 7 bases fitting TRBD1. Germline CDR1 SGHVS, CDR2 FNYEAQ. This CDR3 is 13 amino acids long. V was pared by 5 bases and J by 5 bases, with 2 bases of the junction left unmatched. Here the CDR3 reads CASSDRVTGELFF. The CDR3, as DNA: TGTGCCAGCAGCGACAGGGTGACCGGGGAGCTGTTTTTT.

This sequence joins TRBV7-2 and TRBJ1-3; no clear D gene. The CDR3 is 15 residues long. From germline, CDR1 is SGHTA and CDR2 FQGNSA. Trimming shortened V by 5 bases and J by 0 bases, and 11 bases separated the two germline ends. Here the CDR3 DNA reads TGTGCCAGCAGCCCCCCATGGAGCTCTGGAAACACCATATATTTT. Protein product: CASSPPWSSGNTIYF.

V gene TRBV7-9 combines with J gene TRBJ1-2, with 9 bases fitting TRBD1. The trim removed 5 bases at V and 4 bases at J, leaving 11 bases unmatched. There are 16 residues in the CDR3. Germline CDR1 SEHNR, CDR2 FQNEAQ (reference sequence). The CDR3 nucleotides read TGTGCCAGCAGCCCAACTGGAGGACAGGGGCTCTATGGCTACACCTTC. Translation: CASSPTGGQGLYGYTF.

The chain uses TRBV30 and TRBJ2-5, with a weak D call TRBD1 (7 bases). The CDR3 runs 14 residues. Trimming took 3 bases from V and 5 from J, leaving 16 bases between them. Germline V CDR1 and CDR2: GTSNPN, SVGIG (reference sequence). CDR3 sequence (DNA): TGTGCCTGGAGGATTAGCGGAGGGGGCGAGACCCAGTACTTC. Protein product: CAWRISGGGETQYF.

The chain carries TRBV3-1 (or the pseudogene TRBV3-2) and TRBJ1-3; D not certain. The germline CDR1 and CDR2 sequences are LGHDT and YNNKEL (reference sequence). There are 13 residues in the CDR3. The V gene lost 8 bases and the J gene lost 4 bases, with 12 bases spanning the gap. CDR3 bases: TGTGCCAGCGCCGGGATCGAAGGAAACACCATATATTTT. As protein: CASAGIEGNTIYF.

The chain recombines TRBV3-1 (or the pseudogene TRBV3-2) with TRBJ2-1; 9 nucleotides align to TRBD2. The CDR3 spans 16 residues. The junction had 6 bases not matched to a gene; V was cut back by 6 bases and J by 0 bases. Germline CDR1 and CDR2: LGHDT and YNNKEL (reference sequence). The CDR3 DNA is TGTGCCAGCAGACCTAGCGGGATAGGCTCCTACAATGAGCAGTTCTTC. Translation gives CASRPSGIGSYNEQFF.

V is TRBV19 and J is TRBJ1-5; D is unresolved. Trimming removed 6 bases at V and 4 bases at J, with 10 bases between. The CDR3 contains 13 residues. Germline V gene lookup returns CDR1 LNHDA and CDR2 SQIVND (reference sequence). CDR3 residues: CASSPVKNQPQHF. CDR3 DNA: TGTGCCAGTAGCCCCGTTAAAAATCAGCCCCAGCATTTT.

The chain recombines TRBV10-3 with TRBJ1-5, with TRBD1 identical over 9 bases. The V gene's germline CDR1 is ENHRY and CDR2 SYGVKD. Trimming removed 9 bases from V and 0 bases from J; junction bases left unmatched: 12. CDR3 size: 17 residues. Written as DNA, the CDR3 is TGTGCCATTATCCGGGACAGGGTTAAATGTAGCAATCAGCCCCAGCATTTT. Its translation: CAIIRDRVKCSNQPQHF.

This clone has more than one count but fewer than ten. CDR3 residues: CASSPRTYQETQYF. CDR3 bases: TGTGCCAGCAGCCCACGGACTTACCAAGAGACCCAGTACTTC. The genes are TRBV5-5 and TRBJ2-5; TRBD2 is a possible D gene (5 bases). Germline V gene lookup returns CDR1 SGHKS and CDR2 YYEKEE (reference sequence). The CDR3 extends over 14 amino acids. V gave up 4 bases and J gave up 0 bases, with 10 bases separating them.

Written as DNA, the CDR3 is TGTGCCAGCAGTTTAAGGGGACGGGGGGGACGAGGTAGTGAAGCTTTCTTT. Protein product: CASSLRGRGGRGSEAFF. The rearrangement uses TRBV27 and TRBJ1-1; weak D call: TRBD1 (5 bases). V shed 2 bases and J shed 7 bases, with 23 bases lying between them. This CDR3 contains 17 residues. The germline gives CDR1 MNHEY, CDR2 SMNVEV (reference sequence).

The genes are TRBV10-3 and TRBJ1-2, with no clear D. This CDR3 is 11 amino acids long. The V and J ends lost 3 bases and 10 bases respectively, with 9 bases between them. Germline V CDR1 and CDR2: ENHRY, SYGVKD. The CDR3 DNA follows: TGTGCCATCAGTGAACAGACCTCCTACACCTTC. It specifies CAISEQTSYTF.

This clone was seen a few times. The rearrangement links TRBV5-4 to TRBJ1-1, with 11 nucleotides matching TRBD1. The germline gives CDR1 SGHNT, CDR2 YYREEE (reference sequence). The V and J ends lost 3 bases and 4 bases, in that order; junction bases with no gene match: 2. The CDR3 sequence is 14 residues long. In nucleotides, the CDR3 is TGTGCCAGCAGCTGGACAGGGGGCATCACTGAAGCTTTCTTT. This encodes CASSWTGGITEAFF.

The chain is built from TRBV6-5 and TRBJ2-1, with 10 bases fitting TRBD2. Per germline, CDR1 MNHEY and CDR2 SVGAGI. The V gene end was trimmed by 0 bases and the J gene end by 5 bases; junction bases not matched to a gene: 4. This CDR3 spans 16 amino acids. CDR3: CASSYSLTSGDNEQFF. The CDR3 DNA reads TGTGCCAGCAGTTACTCATTAACTAGCGGGGACAATGAGCAGTTCTTC.

The chain couples TRBV11-3 to TRBJ2-7, with no clear D. The CDR3 totals 13 residues. Per the germline V gene, CDR1 is SGHNT and CDR2 is YENEEA. V was shortened by 7 bases and J by 3 bases, with 13 bases between the two germline ends. The CDR3 here is CASTATRVYEQYF. In nucleotides, the CDR3 is TGTGCCAGCACGGCCACACGGGTCTACGAGCAGTACTTC.

V is TRBV27 and J is TRBJ2-5, with D maybe TRBD1 (6 bases). Germline loops: CDR1 MNHEY, CDR2 SMNVEV (reference sequence). The CDR3 covers 14 residues. V gave up 6 bases and J gave up 5 bases, with 16 bases separating them. The CDR3 DNA reads as TGTGCCAGCAGGGGGCATGGGGGCGGGGAGACCCAGTACTTC. Translated, it gives CASRGHGGGETQYF.

The J gene is TRBJ1-1, the V gene TRBV5-1; perhaps TRBD1 as D (6 bases). V was cut by 5 bases and J by 3 bases, with 14 bases left in between. CDR1 SGHRS and CDR2 YFSETQ come from the germline V gene. This CDR3 has 14 amino acids. The CDR3, as DNA: TGCGCCAGCAGGAGGGGGGGATTGGACACTGAAGCTTTCTTT. Translation gives CASRRGGLDTEAFF.

The chain employs TRBV27 and TRBJ1-5; D is unclear. CDR3 size: 14 residues. Germline V gene sequence: CDR1 MNHEY, CDR2 SMNVEV (reference sequence). V was trimmed by 3 bases and J by 3 bases, leaving 9 bases between them. The CDR3 region has the DNA TGTGCCAGCAGTTTCAATCTAGACAATCAGCCCCAGCATTTT. Amino acid sequence: CASSFNLDNQPQHF.